This section outlines one TCR beta chain sequence together with its context. The data originate from a study of OX40 agonist ivuxolimab in advanced cancers. The table came from immunoSEQ multiplex PCR; TCRdb's copy has only in-frame clones and leaves some out. This table has approximately 82,000 clones, approximately 84% appearing once. V lost 4 bases to trimming and J lost 0 bases, with 12 bases between them. From germline, CDR1 is SGHTS and CDR2 YDEGEE. The CDR3 covers 15 residues. This TCR derives from an adult with an advanced solid tumor such as melanoma, head and neck, liver or kidney cancer. Here the sequenced sample was CD4+ or CD8+ T cells sorted from blood, taken in a trial of the OX40 agonist ivuxolimab. The gene calls are TRBV5-8 and TRBJ2-3, with a possible D match to TRBD2 (6 bases). CDR3 loop: CASSGWGVSTDTQYF. In DNA, the CDR3 is TGTGCCAGCAGCGGTTGGGGGGTGAGCACAGATACGCAGTATTTT.